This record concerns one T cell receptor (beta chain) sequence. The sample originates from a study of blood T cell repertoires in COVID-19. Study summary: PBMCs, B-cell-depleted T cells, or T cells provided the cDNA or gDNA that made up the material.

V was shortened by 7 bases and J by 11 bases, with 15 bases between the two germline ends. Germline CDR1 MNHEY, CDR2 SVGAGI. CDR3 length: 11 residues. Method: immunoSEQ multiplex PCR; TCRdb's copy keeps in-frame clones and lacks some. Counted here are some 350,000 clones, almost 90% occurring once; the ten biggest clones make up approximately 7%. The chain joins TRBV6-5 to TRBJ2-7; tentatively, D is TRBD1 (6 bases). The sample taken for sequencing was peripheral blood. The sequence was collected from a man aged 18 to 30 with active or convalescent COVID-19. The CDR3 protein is CASTHRDEEYF. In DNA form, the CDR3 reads TGTGCCAGCACTCACAGGGATGAGGAGTACTTC.